This paragraph covers one TCR beta chain sequence. What it binds is unknown. These data are taken from a study of T cell repertoires in aging, cancer and after chemotherapy. A mixed TRB-A/B primer pool amplified rearranged TRB by multiplex touch-down PCR. TCRdb ran MiXCR on the multiplex PCR reads and lists one entry per CDR3 protein. The table has thousands of distinct CDR3 sequences, under 30% seen once. The CDR3 is 16 residues long. Germline assignment: CDR1 LNHNV and CDR2 YYDKDF (reference sequence). V lost 2 bases to trimming and J lost 4 bases; unmatched junction nucleotides: 8. Regarding the study as a whole: Compared with age-matched healthy donors, untreated hematological or solid cancer patients showed higher blood TCR clonality.

Amplification of TCR beta used genomic DNA extracted from peripheral blood. This chain links TRBV15 with TRBJ2-7; 10 bases align to TRBD2. The receptor comes from a human donor with a blood cancer. The donor label of this sample is uncertain. Material for sequencing was blood. The CDR3 protein is CATSRLRTSGVYEQYF. CDR3 nucleotides: TGTGCCACCAGCAGACTACGTACTAGCGGGGTTTACGAGCAGTACTTC.